A single sample gave rise to the 22 T cell receptor beta chains below, sequenced in a study of OX40 agonist ivuxolimab in advanced cancers. The method was immunoSEQ multiplex PCR; TCRdb's version includes in-frame clones alone and lacks a portion of them. The table lists roughly 92,000 clones, under 95% of them singletons, with roughly 8.9% in the top ten. Material: CD4+ or CD8+ T cells sorted from blood, obtained in a trial of the OX40 agonist ivuxolimab. The receptors stem from an adult with an advanced solid tumor such as melanoma, head and neck, liver or kidney cancer.

The chain couples TRBV2 to TRBJ2-4, with D maybe TRBD2 (5 bases). The CDR3 contains 16 residues. CDR1 and CDR2 from the germline V gene are SNHLY and FYNNEI. Trimming pared 3 bases from V and 1 base from J, leaving 13 bases between. This CDR3 is CASSDFRETAKNIQYF. CDR3 coding DNA: TGTGCCAGCAGTGACTTTAGGGAGACGGCCAAAAACATTCAGTACTTC.

The rearrangement joins TRBV20-1 to TRBJ1-6; D call uncertain. The CDR3 consists of 10 residues. Germline V CDR1 and CDR2: DFQATT, SNEGSKA (reference sequence). Trimming shortened V by 5 bases and J by 9 bases, and 5 bases separated the two germline ends. The CDR3 loop reads CSAARSPLHF. Here the CDR3 DNA reads TGCAGTGCTGCACGTTCACCCCTCCACTTT.

The chain links TRBV7-3 to TRBJ1-1, with TRBD1 matching 8 bases. CDR1 and CDR2 (germline): SGHTA, FQGTGA. This CDR3 spans 16 amino acids. Losses at the gene ends were 1 base for V and 1 base for J; bases not matched to a gene: 5. Here the CDR3 DNA reads TGTGCCAGCAGCTTAATGTCAGGGGGCGCGAACACTGAAGCTTTCTTT. Its protein product is CASSLMSGGANTEAFF. Looking up the rest from reference TRBV7-3 and TRBJ1-1 gives the full variable domain: GAGVSQTPSNKVTEKGKYVELRCDPISGHTALYWYRQSLGQGPEFLIYFQGTGAADDSGLPNDRFFAVRPEGSVSTLKIQRTERGDSAVYLCASSLMSGGANTEAFFGQGTRLTVV.

The chain uses TRBV4-1 and TRBJ1-1; 7 bases are a match to TRBD1. The CDR3 covers 14 residues. Germline V lookup: CDR1 MGHRA, CDR2 YSYEKL. V was pared by 0 bases and J by 3 bases, with 1 base of the junction left unmatched. This CDR3 is CASSQERGHTEAFF. For the CDR3, the DNA is TGCGCCAGCAGCCAAGAAAGGGGGCACACTGAAGCTTTCTTT.

The chain has TRBV27 and TRBJ2-2; maybe TRBD2 (6 bases). The CDR3 extends over 14 amino acids. Trimming stripped 4 bases from V and 4 bases from J, with 10 bases between. CDR1 and CDR2 from the germline V gene are MNHEY and SMNVEV (reference sequence). The CDR3 nucleotides are TGTGCCAGCAGTTGGGACTCAGGCACCGGGGAGCTGTTTTTT. Translating gives CASSWDSGTGELFF.

The V and J genes are TRBV7-9 and TRBJ1-2; 9 positions agree with TRBD1. The CDR3 consists of 15 residues. V shed 0 bases, J shed 3 bases, and the junction held 2 bases outside the gene matches. Looked up from germline, CDR1 is SEHNR and CDR2 is FQNEAQ (reference sequence). CDR3 bases: TGTGCCAGCAGCTTAGCGACAGGGGGAGACTATGGCTACACCTTC. Translating gives CASSLATGGDYGYTF.

The chain uses TRBV29-1 and TRBJ2-3, with 8 bases aligning to TRBD1. V shed 2 bases and J 7 bases; nucleotides not matched to a gene: 2. The germline CDR1 and CDR2 sequences are SQVTM and ANQGSEA. The CDR3 is 12 amino acids. The CDR3 region is CSVETGGYTQYF. The CDR3 bases are TGCAGCGTTGAAACAGGGGGGTATACGCAGTATTTT.

The rearrangement uses TRBV27 and TRBJ2-1; D ambiguous. V lost 3 bases to trimming and J lost 7 bases, with 7 bases between them. This CDR3 has 12 residues. Germline V gene sequence: CDR1 MNHEY, CDR2 SMNVEV (reference sequence). CDR3 residues: CASSFWGNEQFF. CDR3 sequence (DNA): TGTGCCAGCAGTTTTTGGGGTAATGAGCAGTTCTTC.

The rearrangement links TRBV10-1 to TRBJ1-1, with D perhaps matching TRBD1 (5 bases). Germline CDR1 WNHNN, CDR2 SYGVQD (reference sequence). The V gene lost 0 bases and the J gene lost 4 bases, with 12 bases spanning the gap. The CDR3 runs 15 residues. The CDR3 sequence: CASSESSGGSTEAFF. The CDR3 DNA follows: TGCGCCAGCAGTGAGTCCTCGGGGGGAAGCACTGAAGCTTTCTTT.

The rearrangement joins TRBV9 to TRBJ2-1; 10 nucleotides agree with TRBD2. This CDR3 is built from 15 residues. V was pared by 4 bases and J by 3 bases, with 4 bases of the junction left unmatched. Per the germline V gene, CDR1 is SGDLS and CDR2 is YYNGEE. In DNA form, the CDR3 reads TGTGCCAGCAGCAACCTAGCGGGGGACTACAATGAGCAGTTCTTC. It encodes CASSNLAGDYNEQFF.

This rearrangement joins TRBV5-6 to TRBJ2-7; TRBD2 agrees at 8 bases. Germline V CDR1 and CDR2: SGHDT, YYEEEE. The CDR3 contains 17 residues. The J segment lost 5 bases and the V segment lost 4 bases, leaving 17 bases of the junction unmatched. As DNA, the CDR3 is TGTGCCAGCAGCCCCCCTCCGGGACTAGAGAGGTTCGACGAGCAGTACTTC. As protein: CASSPPPGLERFDEQYF.

The chain is built from TRBV7-9 and TRBJ2-5, with TRBD1 matching over 12 bases. V dropped 2 bases and J dropped 5; count of bases not matched to a gene: 6. Germline CDR1 SEHNR, CDR2 FQNEAQ (reference sequence). The CDR3 runs 16 residues. DNA of the CDR3: TGTGCCAGCAGCTTACGCCGGGACAGGGGGCTCGAGACCCAGTACTTC. Amino acids: CASSLRRDRGLETQYF.

The chain combines TRBV18 with TRBJ2-1; 7 nucleotides agree with TRBD2. Germline CDR1 is KGHSH and CDR2 is LQKENI. This CDR3 has 13 residues. V shed 3 bases, J shed 5 bases, and the junction held 1 base outside the gene matches. CDR3 nucleotide sequence: TGTGCCAGCTCACCCGGACTAGACAATGAGCAGTTCTTC. This translates into CASSPGLDNEQFF.

The chain is built from TRBV6-5 and TRBJ2-7; TRBD1 is a possible D gene (6 bases). V lost 1 base and J 7 bases, leaving 14 bases between the germline ends. CDR1 and CDR2 from the germline V gene are MNHEY and SVGAGI. CDR3 length: 14 residues. CDR3 sequence (DNA): TGTGCCAGCAGTTACTTCTACAGGGTCGAGGAGCAGTACTTC. Protein sequence: CASSYFYRVEEQYF.

A few counts support this clone. The chain combines TRBV4-1 with TRBJ1-1, with D tentatively TRBD1 (5 bases). The V end lost 5 bases, the J end lost 0 bases, and 7 bases lay between the germline ends. CDR1 is MGHRA, CDR2 YSYEKL, per germline. The CDR3 sequence is 13 residues long. The CDR3 loop reads CASSEGVNTEAFF. Written as DNA, the CDR3 is TGCGCCAGCAGCGAAGGGGTGAACACTGAAGCTTTCTTT.

This rearrangement joins TRBV9 to TRBJ2-1, with 10 bases identical to TRBD2. The junction had 8 bases not matched to a gene; V was cut back by 4 bases and J by 4 bases. The CDR3 contains 16 residues. Germline V lookup: CDR1 SGDLS, CDR2 YYNGEE. In nucleotides, the CDR3 is TGTGCCAGCAGCCCCTCCGGGACTAGCGCGTACAATGAGCAGTTCTTC. Protein product: CASSPSGTSAYNEQFF.

The CDR3 coding sequence is TGTGCCAGCAGTGAATGGCAATGGGAGACCCAGTACTTC. Protein: CASSEWQWETQYF. The chain links TRBV2 to TRBJ2-5; no firm D call. V lost 2 bases, J lost 5 bases, and 9 bases lay in between. This CDR3 region has 13 residues. Germline CDR1 reads SNHLY; CDR2 reads FYNNEI.

This clone is a singleton in its sample. The chain employs TRBV28 and TRBJ1-5; TRBD1 is a possible D gene (5 bases). V was trimmed by 6 bases and J by 5 bases, leaving 11 bases between them. CDR1 MDHEN and CDR2 SYDVKM come from the germline V gene. This CDR3 is built from 13 residues. The DNA for the CDR3 is TGTGCCAGCAGCTACCTAGGGGATCAGCCCCAGCATTTT. This codes for CASSYLGDQPQHF. The variable domain in full, with the rest retrieved from reference TRBV28 and TRBJ1-5, is DVKVTQSSRYLVKRTGEKVFLECVQDMDHENMFWYRQDPGLGLRLIYFSYDVKMKEKGDIPEGYSVSREKKERFSLILESASTNQTSMYLCASSYLGDQPQHFGDGTRLSIL.

The chain recombines TRBV7-9 with TRBJ1-5, with 7 bases matching TRBD1. The trim removed 1 base at V and 7 bases at J, leaving 4 bases unmatched. CDR1 is SEHNR and CDR2 is FQNEAQ in the germline V gene (reference sequence). The CDR3 loop spans 14 amino acids. The CDR3 loop is CASSLGTGSQPQHF. Written as DNA, the CDR3 is TGTGCCAGCAGCTTAGGGACAGGCTCCCAGCCCCAGCATTTT.

This chain uses TRBV4-1 with TRBJ2-7, with TRBD2 as a possible D gene (6 bases). Germline V CDR1 and CDR2: MGHRA, YSYEKL. CDR3 size: 16 residues. Trimming removed 0 bases at V and 0 bases at J, with 12 bases between. The CDR3 DNA sequence: TGCGCCAGCAGCCAAGATGGGACTGCGAGCTCCTACGAGCAGTACTTC. This sequence encodes CASSQDGTASSYEQYF.

J is TRBJ2-2 and V is TRBV4-1; D not certain. Trimming stripped 4 bases from V and 6 bases from J, with 6 bases between. The CDR3 runs 12 residues. Germline CDR1 and CDR2: MGHRA and YSYEKL. Here the CDR3 DNA reads TGCGCCAGCAGCCCCGGTGCCGGGGAGCTGTTTTTT. It is translated as CASSPGAGELFF.

The gene calls are TRBV10-1 and TRBJ1-3; tentative D call: TRBD1 (6 bases). Per germline, CDR1 WNHNN and CDR2 SYGVQD (reference sequence). The CDR3 runs to 16 residues. The germline V and J ends were trimmed by 3 bases and 0 bases, with 12 bases remaining between them. The CDR3 nucleotides are TGCGCCAGCAGTGAAGGACAGCCACACTCTGGAAACACCATATATTTT. This encodes CASSEGQPHSGNTIYF.